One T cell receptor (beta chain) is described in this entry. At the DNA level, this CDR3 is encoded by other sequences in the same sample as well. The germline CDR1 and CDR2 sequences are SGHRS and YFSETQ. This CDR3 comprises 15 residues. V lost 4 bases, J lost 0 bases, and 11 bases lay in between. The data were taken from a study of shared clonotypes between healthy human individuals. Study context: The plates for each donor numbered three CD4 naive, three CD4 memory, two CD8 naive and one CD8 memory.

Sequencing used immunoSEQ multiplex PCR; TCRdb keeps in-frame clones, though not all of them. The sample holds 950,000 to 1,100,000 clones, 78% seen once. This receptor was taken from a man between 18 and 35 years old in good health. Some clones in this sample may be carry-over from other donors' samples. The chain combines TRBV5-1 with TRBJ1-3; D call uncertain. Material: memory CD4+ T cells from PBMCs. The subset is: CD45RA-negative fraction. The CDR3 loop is CASSPGQTSGNTIYF. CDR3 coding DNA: TGCGCCAGCAGCCCCGGTCAAACCTCTGGAAACACCATATATTTT.